Below are 13 T cell receptor beta chains sequenced from a single sample in a study of vaccination effects on CD4 cells after COVID-19. Expansion with viral peptide pools was applied to antigen-specific CD4+ T cells by the ViraFEST assay prior to sequencing. Cells that had been cultured for 9 to 10 days were the source of isolated CD4+ T cells. Absence of prior SARS-CoV-2 infection characterized the vaccine recipients, who showed negative nucleocapsid antibodies. No antigen has been identified for these receptors. Produced via immunoSEQ multiplex PCR; TCRdb's table is partial and in-frame only. This repertoire shows fewer than 85,000 clones, 60% to 85% found once; its top ten account for about 10%. This material consisted of CD4+ T cells from PBMCs cultured with SARS-CoV-2 spike peptides, taken before COVID-19 vaccination. Receptors were obtained from a human donor who received a COVID-19 vaccine.

The V call is TRBV5-5, the J call TRBJ2-5; D call uncertain. The CDR3 covers 14 residues. Trimming stripped 0 bases from V and 1 base from J, with 7 bases between. Germline-derived CDR1 and CDR2 are SGHKS and YYEKEE (reference sequence). As DNA, the CDR3 is TGTGCCAGCAGCTTGGGTGCGGTCCAAGAGACCCAGTACTTC. This translates into CASSLGAVQETQYF. Full variable domain (outside the CDR3, taken from reference TRBV5-5 and TRBJ2-5): DAGVTQSPTHLIKTRGQQVTLRCSPISGHKSVSWYQQVLGQGPQFIFQYYEKEERGRGNFPDRFSARQFPNYSSELNVNALLLGDSALYLCASSLGAVQETQYFGPGTRLLVL.

V usage is TRBV28 and J usage is TRBJ2-3; D possibly corresponds to TRBD1 (5 bases). The germline V gene has CDR1 MDHEN and CDR2 SYDVKM. This CDR3 has 15 amino acids. V lost 5 bases to trimming and J lost 3 bases, with 15 bases between them. CDR3 region: CASSGRDQVTDTQYF. DNA for the CDR3: TGTGCCAGCAGTGGCAGGGATCAGGTAACAGATACGCAGTATTTT.

This clone was seen only once. V gene TRBV10-1 combines with J gene TRBJ1-1, with 8 bases aligning to TRBD1. This CDR3 comprises 14 residues. V was clipped by 2 bases and J by 4 bases; unmatched bases: 3. Per the germline V gene, CDR1 is WNHNN and CDR2 is SYGVQD (reference sequence). In DNA, the CDR3 is TGCGCCAGCAGTGAGCAGGGGGCGGCCACTGAAGCTTTCTTT. Its translation: CASSEQGAATEAFF.

V usage is TRBV18 and J usage is TRBJ1-1; D unclear. With 4 bases removed from V and 1 base from J, the gap between germline ends came to 1 base. Germline-derived CDR1 and CDR2 are KGHSH and LQKENI. The CDR3 is 11 residues long. CDR3 loop: CASSRNTEAFF. The CDR3 DNA is TGTGCCAGCTCACGGAACACTGAAGCTTTCTTT.

The V and J genes are TRBV27 and TRBJ2-3; TRBD2 matches 9 bases. CDR1 MNHEY and CDR2 SMNVEV come from the germline V gene (reference sequence). Trimming cost V 8 bases and J 2 bases; bases outside gene matches: 11. This CDR3 is 16 amino acids long. CDR3 in amino acids: CASRRGGGATTDTQYF. The CDR3 nucleotides are TGTGCCAGCCGCAGAGGCGGGGGGGCAACCACAGATACGCAGTATTTT.

The J gene is TRBJ2-1, the V gene TRBV3-1 (or the pseudogene TRBV3-2), with a tentative D call TRBD2 (5 bases). Germline CDR1 and CDR2: LGHDT and YNNKEL (reference sequence). This CDR3 has 14 amino acids. Trimming removed 8 bases from V and 7 bases from J, with 18 bases in between. The chain's CDR3 is CASAPLAKANEQFF. CDR3 DNA: TGTGCCAGCGCACCCCTAGCAAAGGCTAATGAGCAGTTCTTC.

The chain employs TRBV4-2 and TRBJ1-2; D uncertain. V was clipped by 0 bases and J by 4 bases, with 9 bases between them. There are 14 residues in the CDR3. CDR1 and CDR2 from the germline V gene are LGHNA and YNFKEQ. The CDR3 loop reads CASSQESAVYGYTF. CDR3 in DNA: TGTGCCAGCAGCCAAGAGTCGGCTGTCTATGGCTACACCTTC.

J is TRBJ2-3 and V is TRBV4-2; D not certain. From germline, CDR1 is LGHNA and CDR2 YNFKEQ. The CDR3 spans 15 residues. Deletions cut 0 bases from V and 6 bases from J, with 13 bases between. CDR3 protein: CASSQDGPSGDTQYF. DNA of the CDR3: TGTGCCAGCAGCCAAGATGGGCCATCCGGCGATACGCAGTATTTT.

This chain joins TRBV5-1 and TRBJ2-5; 10 nucleotides line up with TRBD2. This CDR3 spans 15 amino acids. With V trimmed by 4 bases and J by 1 base, 4 bases remained unmatched. Germline V gene lookup returns CDR1 SGHRS and CDR2 YFSETQ. Written as DNA, the CDR3 is TGCGCCAGCAGCAAGATAGCGGGGGGCCAAGAGACCCAGTACTTC. Protein product: CASSKIAGGQETQYF.

The chain recombines TRBV4-1 with TRBJ1-1, with D possibly being TRBD1 (5 bases). The CDR3 has 16 amino acids. Germline V CDR1 and CDR2: MGHRA, YSYEKL. Trimming removed 4 bases from V and 3 bases from J, with 18 bases in between. DNA for the CDR3: TGCGCCAGCAGCCCAGTCCAGGGAAAAGGCGACACTGAAGCTTTCTTT. It encodes CASSPVQGKGDTEAFF.

The rearrangement joins TRBV6-4 to TRBJ2-3; D is undetermined. The V end lost 2 bases, the J end lost 4 bases, and 13 bases lay between the germline ends. CDR1 is MRHNA and CDR2 is SNTAGT in the germline V gene. This CDR3 has 15 residues. The CDR3 DNA reads as TGTGCCAGCAGTGACCCCCCAGGCGTCGCAGATACGCAGTATTTT. Its translation is CASSDPPGVADTQYF.

The J gene is TRBJ2-7, the V gene TRBV1; the table's D gene call, TRBD1, was not cross checked with the DNA. TRBV1 is assigned pseudogene status. This CDR3 is 16 amino acids long. The chain's CDR3 is CTSSHGLRTSSYEQYV. For the CDR3, the DNA is TGCACCAGCAGCCATGGGTTGCGGACAAGCTCCTACGAGCAGTACGTC.

The chain uses TRBV3-1 (or the pseudogene TRBV3-2) and TRBJ1-1; a possible D gene is TRBD1 (5 bases). The CDR3 covers 13 residues. V was clipped by 6 bases and J by 8 bases, with 16 bases between them. Germline lookup yields CDR1 LGHDT and CDR2 YNNKEL (reference sequence). CDR3 sequence reads: CASRAGGVREAFF. DNA of the CDR3: TGTGCCAGCAGAGCGGGAGGGGTCAGAGAAGCTTTCTTT.